A single sample gave rise to the 30 T cell receptor beta chains below, sequenced in a study of blood T cells in healthy people across ages. A second about 6 to 11 cycle PCR used barcoded and J-beta primers. TCRdb re-analysed the 5' RACE reads in MiXCR, keeping a single row per CDR3 protein. The top ten hold less than 15% of the sample, which has some 1.1 million distinct CDR3 sequences, approximately 38% seen once. The specimen sequenced was blood. These receptor sequences come from a man between 18 and 29 years old in good health.

This clonotype was detected many times. The chain combines TRBV20-1 with TRBJ1-5; D is unclear. Germline V gene sequence: CDR1 DFQATT, CDR2 SNEGSKA (reference sequence). The CDR3 has 14 amino acids. V was clipped by 0 bases and J by 0 bases, with 6 bases between them. CDR3 in amino acids: CSAREGTSNQPQHF. For the CDR3, the DNA is TGCAGTGCTAGAGAAGGCACTAGCAATCAGCCCCAGCATTTT.

On this clonotype: At one of its ends the junction is not consistent with the germline gene, which may arise from a read error. The chain recombines TRBV4-2 with TRBJ2-5, with TRBD2 identical over 9 bases. CDR3 length: 15 amino acids. Germline values: CDR1 LGHNA, CDR2 YNFKEQ. CDR3 in amino acids: CASSLIAGDQETRYF. CDR3 coding DNA: TGTGCCAGCAGCCTAATAGCGGGGGACCAAGAGACCCGGTACTTC.

This chain joins TRBV5-1 and TRBJ1-1, with D perhaps matching TRBD1 (6 bases). This CDR3 contains 16 residues. V was cut by 7 bases and J by 5 bases, with 24 bases left in between. Germline values: CDR1 SGHRS, CDR2 YFSETQ. The CDR3 reads CASGLREGGGTTEAFF. The DNA for the CDR3 is TGCGCCAGCGGCCTTCGGGAGGGGGGAGGAACAACTGAAGCTTTCTTT.

This clonotype was observed a handful of times. CDR3 region: CASSPTGTGNHWETQYF. The CDR3 coding sequence is TGTGCCAGCAGCCCCACCGGGACAGGGAACCACTGGGAGACCCAGTACTTC. The chain couples TRBV9 to TRBJ2-5; 9 bases match TRBD1. CDR3 size: 17 residues. Germline CDR1 and CDR2: SGDLS and YYNGEE. The V segment lost 4 bases and the J segment 5 bases; nucleotides outside the gene matches: 15.

This clonotype was seen only a few times. This chain uses TRBV10-3 with TRBJ1-4, with 7 bases lining up with TRBD1. The CDR3 has 17 amino acids. Losses at the gene ends were 0 bases for V and 5 bases for J; bases not matched to a gene: 9. Looked up from germline, CDR1 is ENHRY and CDR2 is SYGVKD. CDR3 DNA: TGTGCCATCAGTGAGTCATTTAGGGACAGCCTAAATGAAAAACTGTTTTTT. As protein: CAISESFRDSLNEKLFF.

The chain is built from TRBV29-1 and TRBJ2-3; D uncertain. The V gene's germline CDR1 is SQVTM and CDR2 ANQGSEA. This CDR3 is 17 amino acids long. Trimming stripped 1 base from V and 0 bases from J, with 17 bases between. The CDR3 nucleotides read TGCAGCGTTGAAGCCTTAGGTACATCCTCTAGCACAGATACGCAGTATTTT. It specifies CSVEALGTSSSTDTQYF.

The V and J genes are TRBV28 and TRBJ1-6; no firm D call. V lost 6 bases and J lost 7, with 22 bases in between. The CDR3 covers 17 residues. The germline CDR1 and CDR2 sequences are MDHEN and SYDVKM. CDR3 in DNA: TGTGCCAGCAGCCCTCCGACGTTATTACTAATGAATTCACCCCTCCACTTT. As protein: CASSPPTLLLMNSPLHF.

This clonotype was observed a handful of times. The chain uses TRBV7-2 and TRBJ1-1, with D uncertain. This CDR3 has 15 residues. CDR1 is SGHTA, CDR2 FQGNSA, per germline. V was clipped by 0 bases and J by 6 bases, with 14 bases between them. The CDR3 DNA sequence: TGTGCCAGCAGCTTAGCAGGGCTCGTTAAGGCTGAAGCTTTCTTT. Protein product: CASSLAGLVKAEAFF.

With regard to this clonotype: Because the CDR3's place on the DNA is in doubt, the DNA is left out and the CDR3 is given as listed by TCRdb. This rearrangement joins TRBV10-3 to TRBJ2-5; the D call of TRBD1 is as the table states it, not checked on the DNA. The germline V gene encodes CDR1 ENHRY and CDR2 SYGVKD. The CDR3 extends over 13 residues, inclusive of both ends. The CDR3 sequence: CAIKFGEGETQYF.

This clonotype was found a few times. The chain couples TRBV20-1 to TRBJ2-7, with TRBD1 identical over 9 bases. There are 14 residues in the CDR3. Germline CDR1 and CDR2: DFQATT and SNEGSKA (reference sequence). The J segment lost 3 bases and the V segment lost 5 bases, leaving 8 bases of the junction unmatched. Here the CDR3 DNA reads TGCAGTGCTCGTCACCGGGACAGGGTCTACGAGCAGTACTTC. Protein: CSARHRDRVYEQYF.

This clonotype was recorded a few times. The chain combines TRBV29-1 with TRBJ2-5; the D gene is possibly TRBD1 (6 bases). The CDR3 consists of 14 residues. V was shortened by 5 bases and J by 5 bases, with 18 bases between the two germline ends. The germline CDR1 and CDR2 sequences are SQVTM and ANQGSEA. CDR3 in amino acids: CSVSQGQTRETQYF. Here the CDR3 DNA reads TGCAGCGTTTCGCAGGGGCAGACCCGGGAGACCCAGTACTTC.

The CDR3 DNA reads TGCAGTGCGCAGGGACTAGACAATGAGCAGTTCTTC. Translating gives CSAQGLDNEQFF. V and J are TRBV20-1 and TRBJ2-1, with 8 bases fitting TRBD2. V shed 6 bases, J shed 5 bases, and the junction held 3 bases outside the gene matches. CDR1 and CDR2 from the germline V gene are DFQATT and SNEGSKA (reference sequence). CDR3 length equals 12 residues.

The chain couples TRBV20-1 to TRBJ2-3, with D uncertain. Germline-derived CDR1 and CDR2 are DFQATT and SNEGSKA (reference sequence). The CDR3 consists of 14 residues. V was cut by 1 base and J by 0 bases, with 8 bases left in between. The CDR3 loop reads CSARVSPSTDTQYF. The CDR3, as DNA: TGCAGTGCTAGAGTTAGCCCTAGCACAGATACGCAGTATTTT.

Many counts were recorded for this clonotype. The chain couples TRBV5-1 to TRBJ1-2, with D possibly TRBD1 on 5 matching bases. Germline V lookup: CDR1 SGHRS, CDR2 YFSETQ. This CDR3 is built from 14 residues. V lost 4 bases and J 2 bases, leaving 12 bases between the germline ends. The CDR3: CASSQAGRNYGYTF. The CDR3, as DNA: TGCGCCAGCAGCCAAGCGGGACGGAACTATGGCTACACCTTC.

This chain links TRBV20-1 with TRBJ1-2; 11 bases fit TRBD1. This CDR3 has 15 residues. Germline trimming cut 3 bases from V and 5 bases from J; bases unmatched to any gene: 8. Germline CDR1 and CDR2: DFQATT and SNEGSKA (reference sequence). CDR3 region: CSASSGQGANYGYTF. CDR3 in DNA: TGCAGTGCTAGTTCTGGACAGGGGGCAAATTATGGCTACACCTTC.

V usage is TRBV5-1 and J usage is TRBJ1-5; no definite D call. The CDR3 has 13 residues. Per the germline V gene, CDR1 is SGHRS and CDR2 is YFSETQ. Trimming shortened V by 4 bases and J by 6 bases, and 11 bases separated the two germline ends. The CDR3 DNA reads as TGCGCCAGCAGCCCCGGGTCTTCTCAGCCCCAGCATTTT. It specifies CASSPGSSQPQHF.

This clonotype has a handful of counts. The J gene is TRBJ2-1, the V gene TRBV6-5, with D perhaps matching TRBD2 (6 bases). Germline V gene sequence: CDR1 MNHEY, CDR2 SVGAGI. The V and J ends lost 2 bases and 7 bases respectively, with 24 bases between them. The CDR3 covers 18 residues. In nucleotides, the CDR3 is TGTGCCAGCAGTTACCCCTGGGCGTCGGGGGAAATTGTTAATGAGCAGTTCTTC. It translates to CASSYPWASGEIVNEQFF.

CDR3 amino acids: CASSFPGGNSPLHF. CDR3 DNA: TGTGCCAGCAGTTTCCCGGGTGGGAATTCACCCCTCCACTTT. The chain combines TRBV27 with TRBJ1-6; no clear D. The length of the CDR3 is 14 residues. Germline V gene data show CDR1 as MNHEY and CDR2 as SMNVEV (reference sequence). V was pared by 3 bases and J by 7 bases, with 10 bases between.

This clonotype was observed a few times. The rearrangement joins TRBV7-9 to TRBJ2-3, with D possibly matching TRBD1 (6 bases). Looked up from germline, CDR1 is SEHNR and CDR2 is FQNEAQ (reference sequence). This CDR3 is built from 15 residues. Trimming pared 2 bases from V and 6 bases from J, leaving 15 bases between. The CDR3 nucleotides read TGTGCCAGCAGCTTAATGAGTGCCCAGGGGGATACGCAGTATTTT. The encoded protein is CASSLMSAQGDTQYF.

This clonotype was seen a handful of times. The genes are TRBV9 and TRBJ2-1; D unresolved. CDR3 size: 11 residues. Germline V lookup: CDR1 SGDLS, CDR2 YYNGEE. The V and J ends lost 7 bases and 9 bases respectively, with 11 bases between them. CDR3 nucleotides: TGTGCCAGCGGAAATGTCGTTGAGCAGTTCTTC. Its translation: CASGNVVEQFF. Looking up the rest from reference TRBV9 and TRBJ2-1 gives the full variable domain: DSGVTQTPKHLITATGQRVTLRCSPRSGDLSVYWYQQSLDQGLQFLIQYYNGEERAKGNILERFSAQQFPDLHSELNLSSLELGDSALYFCASGNVVEQFFGPGTRLTVL.

This clonotype occurred a few times. The V gene is TRBV20-1, the J gene TRBJ2-7; tentative D call: TRBD1 (6 bases). The CDR3 loop spans 12 amino acids. The V end lost 7 bases, the J end lost 2 bases, and 12 bases lay between the germline ends. Germline V gives CDR1 DFQATT, CDR2 SNEGSKA (reference sequence). This CDR3 reads CSVGQRAYEQYF. The CDR3 DNA sequence: TGCAGTGTTGGACAGCGTGCCTACGAGCAGTACTTC.

V is TRBV14 and J is TRBJ2-1, with D tentatively TRBD2 (6 bases). The J call may not be correct, given that the DNA end is closer to TRBJ2-7. The CDR3 loop spans 18 amino acids. The germline gives CDR1 SGHDN, CDR2 FVKESK. The CDR3 sequence: CASSQDRWRGPTYNEQYF. Here the CDR3 DNA reads TGTGCCAGCAGCCAAGATCGCTGGCGGGGACCCACCTACAATGAGCAGTACTTC.

V and J are TRBV5-4 and TRBJ2-4; D possibly matches TRBD1 or TRBD2 (5 bases each). The CDR3 runs 14 residues. From germline, CDR1 is SGHNT and CDR2 YYREEE (reference sequence). Between the trimmed V and J ends, which lost 4 bases and 8 bases, there was a span of 16 bases. CDR3 nucleotides: TGTGCCAGCAGCCCTTCTGGGGGAGTATACATTCAGTACTTC. Protein: CASSPSGGVYIQYF.

This clonotype appeared a single time. The chain joins TRBV5-1 to TRBJ2-2; maybe TRBD1 (5 bases). Trimming left V 0 bases short and J 0 bases short, with 12 bases between. From germline, CDR1 is SGHRS and CDR2 YFSETQ. The CDR3 runs 17 residues. The CDR3 DNA reads TGCGCCAGCAGCTTGGCACCCCAGGGAACGAACACCGGGGAGCTGTTTTTT. Translation gives CASSLAPQGTNTGELFF.

This clonotype was recorded once. V gene TRBV5-1 combines with J gene TRBJ1-2; TRBD1 is a possible D gene (5 bases). Germline V lookup: CDR1 SGHRS, CDR2 YFSETQ. V was shortened by 6 bases and J by 4 bases, with 28 bases between the two germline ends. The CDR3 loop spans 18 amino acids. This CDR3 reads CASKHFGGYIRRLYGYTF. DNA of the CDR3: TGCGCCAGCAAACATTTTGGGGGGTACATCCGGCGCCTCTATGGCTACACCTTC.

Note on this clonotype: The junction departs from germline at one end; a sequencing error may be responsible. The chain links TRBV11-2 to TRBJ1-2; D gene uncertain. CDR1 is SGHAT and CDR2 is FQNNGV in the germline V gene. CDR3 length: 12 residues. CDR3 protein: CASILSNYGYTF. CDR3 sequence (DNA): TGTGCCAGCATCTTAAGCAACTATGGCTACACCTTC.

V and J are TRBV28 and TRBJ1-2, with D hard to call. The V gene lost 6 bases and the J gene lost 1 base, with 6 bases spanning the gap. The CDR3 runs to 12 residues. The V gene's germline CDR1 is MDHEN and CDR2 SYDVKM. The CDR3 spells CASRPSNYGYTF. CDR3 coding DNA: TGTGCCAGCAGACCCAGTAACTATGGCTACACCTTC.

This clonotype was seen a handful of times. The chain joins TRBV2 to TRBJ1-5, with 8 bases matching TRBD1. The CDR3 runs 14 residues. V gave up 6 bases and J gave up 3 bases; unmatched junction bases: 4. The germline V gene encodes CDR1 SNHLY and CDR2 FYNNEI. The CDR3 DNA reads TGTGCCAGCAGACGGACAGGGCCCAATCAGCCCCAGCATTTT. Its protein product is CASRRTGPNQPQHF.

The V and J genes are TRBV21-1 and TRBJ1-6; TRBD1, the D gene given by the table, was not confirmed from the DNA. TRBV21-1 is a recognized pseudogene. The CDR3 runs to 19 residues. The CDR3 DNA reads as TGTGCCAGCAGCAGTGGGCCCCCTACAGCGAGCTCCTATAATTCACCCCTCCACTTT. It specifies CASSSGPPTASSYNSPLHF.

The table lists this clonotype with a few counts. This sequence joins TRBV7-9 and TRBJ2-7; possible D gene TRBD2, 6 bases. The CDR3 is 16 amino acids. Germline V gene sequence: CDR1 SEHNR, CDR2 FQNEAQ (reference sequence). V lost 6 bases to trimming and J lost 2 bases, with 20 bases between them. CDR3 protein: CASSARDSGFTYEQYF. The DNA for the CDR3 is TGTGCCAGCAGTGCCCGGGACTCCGGGTTTACCTACGAGCAGTACTTC.